The next 18 T cell receptor beta chains were all read from a single sample in a study of CD8+CD57+ T cells in acquired aplastic anemia. All sequencing subjects had displayed CD8+CD57+ cell expansion on flow cytometry. CDR3 and TCR beta VDJ profiling relied on a genomic DNA template. Using its own MiXCR run on the reads, TCRdb lists one record per CDR3 protein. Of 150,000 or so distinct CDR3 sequences listed, more than 45% are singletons. What was sequenced was sorted CD4+, CD8+, or CD8+CD57+ T cells (not recorded which) from PBMCs. These receptors came from a human donor with aplastic anemia.

This clonotype appeared many times. The rearrangement links TRBV6-1 to TRBJ1-1, with D possibly matching TRBD1 (6 bases). The V end was cut by 2 bases, the J end by 6 bases, with 13 bases between. Germline lookup yields CDR1 MNHNS and CDR2 SASEGT. The CDR3 extends over 14 amino acids. The CDR3 nucleotides read TGTGCCAGCAGTGAACGATCTAGGGGGGCTGAAGCTTTCTTT. This codes for CASSERSRGAEAFF.

The chain recombines TRBV2 with TRBJ2-1, with D possibly TRBD2 on 6 matching bases. The germline CDR1 and CDR2 sequences are SNHLY and FYNNEI. This CDR3 is 13 amino acids long. Trimming stripped 5 bases from V and 10 bases from J, with 15 bases between. The CDR3 region has the DNA TGTGCCAGCAGTTTTACAACCAGCGGGGAGCAGTTCTTC. It encodes CASSFTTSGEQFF.

This clonotype was counted only a few times. A read error is possible here, since a much larger clone lies one base away. V is TRBV6-1 and J is TRBJ2-7; D ambiguous. V gave up 7 bases and J gave up 1 base, with 8 bases separating them. This CDR3 spans 12 amino acids. CDR1 and CDR2 (germline): MNHNS, SASEGT. The DNA of the CDR3 is TGTGCCAGCACTGCCAGTTCCTACGAGCAGTACTTC. Translated: CASTASSYEQYF.

This chain links TRBV6-2 or TRBV6-3 with TRBJ1-5; D remains ambiguous. Germline V CDR1 and CDR2: MNHEY, SVGEGT. The CDR3 length is 15 residues. V lost 6 bases to trimming and J lost 1 base, with 13 bases between them. Here the CDR3 reads CASSRVGVSNQPQHF. The CDR3 DNA is TGTGCCAGCAGCCGGGTGGGAGTAAGCAATCAGCCCCAGCATTTT.

In its sample, this clonotype was seen many times. J is TRBJ2-1 and V is TRBV6-5; 10 bases map to TRBD1. Germline CDR1 is MNHEY and CDR2 is SVGAGI. This CDR3 spans 14 amino acids. Trimming removed 2 bases from V and 8 bases from J; junction bases left unmatched: 3. In nucleotides, the CDR3 is TGTGCCAGCAGTTACCGGGACAGGGGCCATGAGCAGTTCTTC. It specifies CASSYRDRGHEQFF.

At least ten counts were recorded for this clonotype. This chain uses TRBV9 with TRBJ2-5; 7 bases align to TRBD2. The CDR3 spans 15 residues. Trimming removed 4 bases from V and 2 bases from J; junction bases left unmatched: 8. Per germline, CDR1 SGDLS and CDR2 YYNGEE. The CDR3 coding sequence is TGTGCCAGCAGCCGTATGGGAGGGACTCAAGAGACCCAGTACTTC. Its protein is CASSRMGGTQETQYF.

This clonotype was counted many times. The V gene is TRBV10-1, the J gene TRBJ2-1; no reliable D call. The V end was cut by 0 bases, the J end by 8 bases, with 2 bases between. Germline V gene sequence: CDR1 WNHNN, CDR2 SYGVQD (reference sequence). This CDR3 has 11 amino acids. Here the CDR3 reads CASSESDEQFF. DNA for the CDR3: TGCGCCAGCAGTGAGTCGGATGAGCAGTTCTTC.

J is TRBJ1-2 and V is TRBV29-1; D gene ambiguous. Germline V gives CDR1 SQVTM, CDR2 ANQGSEA. The CDR3 contains 12 residues. Trimming removed 6 bases from V and 7 bases from J, with 15 bases in between. The CDR3 region is CSVRRDSRGYTF. DNA for the CDR3: TGCAGCGTCCGGAGGGATTCGCGTGGCTACACCTTC.

The sample holds many counts of this clonotype. The chain employs TRBV12-3 or TRBV12-4 and TRBJ2-3; a possible D gene is TRBD1 (6 bases). V was clipped by 7 bases and J by 2 bases, with 16 bases between them. The CDR3 consists of 15 residues. The CDR3 here is CASTPGRGATDTQYF. The CDR3 DNA reads TGTGCCAGCACCCCAGGCAGGGGAGCCACAGATACGCAGTATTTT.

The chain uses TRBV15 and TRBJ2-7, with 13 bases lining up with TRBD2. The CDR3 loop spans 18 amino acids. Germline V gives CDR1 LNHNV, CDR2 YYDKDF (reference sequence). Trimming removed 0 bases from V and 2 bases from J; junction bases left unmatched: 7. CDR3 protein: CATSRDLTSGGGAYEQYF. CDR3 in DNA: TGTGCCACCAGCAGAGATCTCACTAGCGGGGGGGGAGCCTACGAGCAGTACTTC.

The chain employs TRBV6-1 and TRBJ2-4, with 7 bases lining up with TRBD1. The germline V gene has CDR1 MNHNS and CDR2 SASEGT. The CDR3 totals 16 residues. V lost 11 bases and J lost 0; bases outside the gene matches: 13. For the CDR3, the DNA is TGTGCCTGTGGGGGACAGACACGAGGAGCCAAAAACATTCAGTACTTC. Amino acids: CACGGQTRGAKNIQYF.

Only a few counts were recorded for this clonotype. The chain has TRBV6-8 and TRBJ1-5, with TRBD1 matching 9 bases. The length of the CDR3 is 18 residues. Germline CDR1 MNHGY, CDR2 SAAAGT. The V gene end was trimmed by 2 bases and the J gene end by 0 bases; junction bases not matched to a gene: 8. The DNA for the CDR3 is TGTGCCAGCAGTTACGACAGGGGGATTGGGAATAGCAATCAGCCCCAGCATTTT. This translates into CASSYDRGIGNSNQPQHF.

This clonotype came up a few times. The chain carries TRBV20-1 and TRBJ2-2; 8 bases line up with TRBD1. V lost 0 bases, J lost 3 bases, and 6 bases stayed unmatched. The CDR3 sequence is 16 residues long. From germline, CDR1 is DFQATT and CDR2 SNEGSKA (reference sequence). The CDR3: CSARDQETGDTGELFF. DNA of the CDR3: TGCAGTGCTAGAGACCAGGAGACAGGGGACACCGGGGAGCTGTTTTTT.

The chain carries TRBV2 and TRBJ1-1, with a possible D match to TRBD1 (6 bases). Between the trimmed V and J ends, which lost 9 bases and 5 bases, there was a span of 16 bases. Germline CDR1 reads SNHLY; CDR2 reads FYNNEI. This CDR3 has 13 amino acids. The CDR3 loop reads CASAGNRETEAFF. CDR3 sequence (DNA): TGTGCCAGTGCTGGGAACAGGGAGACTGAAGCTTTCTTT.

This clonotype was detected many times. The V call is TRBV20-1, the J call TRBJ2-3; no definite D call. CDR3 size: 14 residues. In germline, CDR1 is DFQATT, CDR2 SNEGSKA (reference sequence). Trimming pared 3 bases from V and 4 bases from J, leaving 14 bases between. The CDR3 loop reads CSASRARRSDTQYF. CDR3 bases: TGCAGTGCTAGTCGGGCTAGACGGTCAGATACGCAGTATTTT.

There are many counts of this clonotype. V usage is TRBV5-1 and J usage is TRBJ1-6; no clear D. CDR1 SGHRS and CDR2 YFSETQ come from the germline V gene. V was cut by 2 bases and J by 7 bases, with 10 bases left in between. The CDR3 has 14 residues. CDR3 sequence: CASSLGQENSPLHF. The CDR3 DNA reads TGCGCCAGCAGCTTAGGGCAGGAGAATTCACCCCTCCACTTT.

This clonotype was seen ten or more times. The genes are TRBV29-1 and TRBJ2-1, with TRBD2 matching over 9 bases. V was clipped by 4 bases and J by 6 bases; unmatched bases: 10. CDR1 SQVTM and CDR2 ANQGSEA come from the germline V gene. The length of the CDR3 is 15 residues. Here the CDR3 reads CSVVKLAGRGNEQFF. The CDR3 coding sequence is TGCAGCGTTGTAAAGCTAGCGGGACGTGGCAATGAGCAGTTCTTC.

The chain is built from TRBV15 and TRBJ2-7; 10 bases fit TRBD2. Per germline, CDR1 LNHNV and CDR2 YYDKDF (reference sequence). This CDR3 comprises 14 residues. With 1 base clipped from V and 8 bases from J, the junction kept 5 bases outside the gene matches. This CDR3 reads CATSRVAGGFKQYF. The CDR3 DNA reads as TGTGCCACCAGCAGAGTAGCGGGAGGATTTAAGCAGTACTTC.